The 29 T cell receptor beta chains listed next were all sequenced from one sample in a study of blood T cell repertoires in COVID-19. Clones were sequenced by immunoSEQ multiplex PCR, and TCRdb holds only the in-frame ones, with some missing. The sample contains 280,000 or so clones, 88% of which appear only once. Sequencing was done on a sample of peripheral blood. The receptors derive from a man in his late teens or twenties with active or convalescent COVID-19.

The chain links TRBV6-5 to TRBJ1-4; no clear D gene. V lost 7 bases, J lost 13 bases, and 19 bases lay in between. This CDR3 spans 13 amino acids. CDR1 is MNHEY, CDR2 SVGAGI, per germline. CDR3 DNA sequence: TGTGCCAGCACCCTTACCCTGGCGGGTGCACTGTTTTTT. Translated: CASTLTLAGALFF.

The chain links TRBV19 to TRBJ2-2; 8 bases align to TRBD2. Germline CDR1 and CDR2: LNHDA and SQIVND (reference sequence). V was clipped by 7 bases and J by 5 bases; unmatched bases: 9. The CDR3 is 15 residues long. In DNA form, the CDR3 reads TGTGCCAGTACCCCGGGAGGGGAGTATACCGGGGAGCTGTTTTTT. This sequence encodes CASTPGGEYTGELFF.

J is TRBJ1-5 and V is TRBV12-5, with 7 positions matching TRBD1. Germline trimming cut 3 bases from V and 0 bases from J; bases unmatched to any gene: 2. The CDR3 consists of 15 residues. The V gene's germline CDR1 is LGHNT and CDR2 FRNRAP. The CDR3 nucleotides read TGTGCTAGTGGTTTTGGACAGGCTAGCAATCAGCCCCAGCATTTT. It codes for CASGFGQASNQPQHF. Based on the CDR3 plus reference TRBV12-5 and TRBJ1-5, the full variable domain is DARVTQTPRHKVTEMGQEVTMRCQPILGHNTVFWYRQTMMQGLELLAYFRNRAPLDDSGMPKDRFSAEMPDATLATLKIQPSEPRDSAVYFCASGFGQASNQPQHFGDGTRLSIL.

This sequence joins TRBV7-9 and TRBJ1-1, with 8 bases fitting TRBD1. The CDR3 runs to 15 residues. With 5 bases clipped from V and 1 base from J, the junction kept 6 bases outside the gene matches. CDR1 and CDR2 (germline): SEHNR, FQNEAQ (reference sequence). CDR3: CASSPFDRGNTEAFF. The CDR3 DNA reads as TGTGCCAGCAGCCCCTTTGACAGGGGGAACACTGAAGCTTTCTTT.

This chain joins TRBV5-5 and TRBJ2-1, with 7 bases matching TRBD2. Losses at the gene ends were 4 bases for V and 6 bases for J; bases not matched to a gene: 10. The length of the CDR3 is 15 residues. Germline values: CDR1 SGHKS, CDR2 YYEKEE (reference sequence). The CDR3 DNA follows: TGTGCCAGCAGCATCGGGGACGGGACTATCAATGAGCAGTTCTTC. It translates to CASSIGDGTINEQFF.

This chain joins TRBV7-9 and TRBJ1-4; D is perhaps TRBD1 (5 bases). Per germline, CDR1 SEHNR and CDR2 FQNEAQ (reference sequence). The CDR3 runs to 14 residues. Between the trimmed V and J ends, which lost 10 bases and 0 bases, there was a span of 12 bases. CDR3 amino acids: CAITTGSTNEKLFF. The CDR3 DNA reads TGTGCCATTACAACAGGATCAACTAATGAAAAACTGTTTTTT. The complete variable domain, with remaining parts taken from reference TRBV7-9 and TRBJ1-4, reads DTGVSQNPRHKITKRGQNVTFRCDPISEHNRLYWYRQTLGQGPEFLTYFQNEAQLEKSRLLSDRFSAERPKGSFSTLEIQRTEQGDSAMYLCAITTGSTNEKLFFGSGTQLSVL.

DNA of the CDR3: TGTGCCACCTCGGTAGTTCCGGGTACCGGAAACACCATATATTTT. This sequence encodes CATSVVPGTGNTIYF. The chain employs TRBV19 and TRBJ1-3; D is ambiguous. Trimming pared 10 bases from V and 4 bases from J, leaving 20 bases between. The CDR3 covers 15 residues. Germline V gene lookup returns CDR1 LNHDA and CDR2 SQIVND (reference sequence).

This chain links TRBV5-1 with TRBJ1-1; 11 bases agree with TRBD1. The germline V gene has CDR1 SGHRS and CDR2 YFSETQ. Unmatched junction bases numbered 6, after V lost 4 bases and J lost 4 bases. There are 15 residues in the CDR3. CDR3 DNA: TGCGCCAGCAGCATAGGGACAGGGGGTAGCACTGAAGCTTTCTTT. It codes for CASSIGTGGSTEAFF.

This CDR3 is CASSLVPGGFPYEQYF. CDR3 nucleotide sequence: TGTGCCAGCAGCTTGGTCCCAGGGGGCTTCCCCTACGAGCAGTACTTC. This sequence joins TRBV7-9 and TRBJ2-7, with TRBD1 matching 8 bases. Germline CDR1 reads SEHNR; CDR2 reads FQNEAQ (reference sequence). Germline trimming cut 3 bases from V and 2 bases from J; bases unmatched to any gene: 9. This CDR3 has 16 amino acids. Combining the CDR3 with reference TRBV7-9 and TRBJ2-7 gives the whole variable domain DTGVSQNPRHKITKRGQNVTFRCDPISEHNRLYWYRQTLGQGPEFLTYFQNEAQLEKSRLLSDRFSAERPKGSFSTLEIQRTEQGDSAMYLCASSLVPGGFPYEQYFGPGTRLTVT.

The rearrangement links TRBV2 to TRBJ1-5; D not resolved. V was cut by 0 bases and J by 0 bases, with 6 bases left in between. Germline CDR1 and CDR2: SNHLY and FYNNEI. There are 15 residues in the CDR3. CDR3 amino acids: CASSEAEISNQPQHF. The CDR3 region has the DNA TGTGCCAGCAGTGAAGCAGAGATTAGCAATCAGCCCCAGCATTTT.

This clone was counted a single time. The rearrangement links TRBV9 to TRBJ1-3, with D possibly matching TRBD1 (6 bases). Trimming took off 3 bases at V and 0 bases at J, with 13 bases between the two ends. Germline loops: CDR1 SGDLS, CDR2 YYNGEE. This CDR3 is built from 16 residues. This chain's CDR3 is CASSAPGGPSGNTIYF. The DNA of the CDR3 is TGTGCCAGCAGCGCCCCCGGGGGGCCCTCTGGAAACACCATATATTTT. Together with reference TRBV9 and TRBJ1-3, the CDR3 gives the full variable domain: DSGVTQTPKHLITATGQRVTLRCSPRSGDLSVYWYQQSLDQGLQFLIQYYNGEERAKGNILERFSAQQFPDLHSELNLSSLELGDSALYFCASSAPGGPSGNTIYFGEGSWLTVV.

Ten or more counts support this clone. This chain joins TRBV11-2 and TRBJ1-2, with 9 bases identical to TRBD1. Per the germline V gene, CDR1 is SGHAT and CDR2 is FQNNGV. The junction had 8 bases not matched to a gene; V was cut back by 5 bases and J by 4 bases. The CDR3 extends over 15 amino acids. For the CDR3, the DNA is TGTGCCAGCAGCGTTACAGGGGGCCCTTTCTATGGCTACACCTTC. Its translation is CASSVTGGPFYGYTF. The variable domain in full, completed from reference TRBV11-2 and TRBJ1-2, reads EAGVAQSPRYKIIEKRQSVAFWCNPISGHATLYWYQQILGQGPKLLIQFQNNGVVDDSQLPKDRFSAERLKGVDSTLKIQPAKLEDSAVYLCASSVTGGPFYGYTFGSGTRLTVV.

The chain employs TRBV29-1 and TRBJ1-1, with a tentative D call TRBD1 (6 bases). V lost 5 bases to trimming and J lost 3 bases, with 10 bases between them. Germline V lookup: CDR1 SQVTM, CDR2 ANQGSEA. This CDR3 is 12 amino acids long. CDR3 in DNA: TGCAGCGTTCAACAGGGCGACACTGAAGCTTTCTTT. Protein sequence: CSVQQGDTEAFF.

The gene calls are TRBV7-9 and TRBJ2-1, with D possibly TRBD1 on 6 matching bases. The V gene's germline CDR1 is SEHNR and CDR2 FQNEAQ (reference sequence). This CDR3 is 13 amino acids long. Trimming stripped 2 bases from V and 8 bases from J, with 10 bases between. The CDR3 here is CASSLIAGDEQFF. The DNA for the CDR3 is TGTGCCAGCAGCTTAATCGCAGGGGATGAGCAGTTCTTC.

The CDR3 coding sequence is TGTGCCAGCAGCTCCGCGGACAGGGCGAACTATGGCTACACCTTC. Amino acids: CASSSADRANYGYTF. This chain uses TRBV7-9 with TRBJ1-2; TRBD1 agrees at 8 bases. Losses at the gene ends were 4 bases for V and 2 bases for J; bases not matched to a gene: 6. This CDR3 has 15 amino acids. CDR1 is SEHNR, CDR2 FQNEAQ, per germline (reference sequence). The whole variable domain, filled in from reference TRBV7-9 and TRBJ1-2, reads DTGVSQNPRHKITKRGQNVTFRCDPISEHNRLYWYRQTLGQGPEFLTYFQNEAQLEKSRLLSDRFSAERPKGSFSTLEIQRTEQGDSAMYLCASSSADRANYGYTFGSGTRLTVV.

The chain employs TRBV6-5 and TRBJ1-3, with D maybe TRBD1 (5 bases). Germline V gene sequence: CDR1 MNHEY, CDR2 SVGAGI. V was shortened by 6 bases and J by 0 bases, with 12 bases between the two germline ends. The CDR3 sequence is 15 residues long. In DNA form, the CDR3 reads TGTGCCAGCAGGGCCCGGGGGGACTCTGGAAACACCATATATTTT. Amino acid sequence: CASRARGDSGNTIYF.

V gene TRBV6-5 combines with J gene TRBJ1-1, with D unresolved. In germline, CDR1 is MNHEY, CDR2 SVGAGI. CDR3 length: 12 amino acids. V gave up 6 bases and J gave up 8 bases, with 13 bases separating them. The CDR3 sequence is CASSDTTTEAFF. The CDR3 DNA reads TGTGCCAGCAGCGATACTACGACGGAAGCTTTCTTT.

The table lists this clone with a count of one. The CDR3 bases are TGTGCCAGCAGCGCACGGCAAAGCGGGGGGAGAGAGACCCAGTACTTC. This gives the protein CASSARQSGGRETQYF. This sequence joins TRBV11-3 and TRBJ2-5; 9 nucleotides match TRBD2. Germline V gene data show CDR1 as SGHNT and CDR2 as YENEEA. The V and J ends lost 5 bases and 4 bases, in that order; junction bases with no gene match: 11. The CDR3 runs to 16 residues.

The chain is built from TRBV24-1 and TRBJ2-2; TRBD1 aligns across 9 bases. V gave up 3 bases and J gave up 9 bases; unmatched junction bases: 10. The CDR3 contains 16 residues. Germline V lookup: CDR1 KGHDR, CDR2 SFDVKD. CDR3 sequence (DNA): TGTGCCACCAGTGATCAATCGGGACAGGGCGAGAGGGAGCTGTTTTTT. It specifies CATSDQSGQGERELFF.

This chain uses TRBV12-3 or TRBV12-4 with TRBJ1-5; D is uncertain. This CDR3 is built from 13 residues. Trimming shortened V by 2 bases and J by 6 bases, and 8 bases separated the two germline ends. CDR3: CASSLYTSQPQHF. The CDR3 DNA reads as TGTGCCAGCAGTTTATATACAAGTCAGCCCCAGCATTTT.

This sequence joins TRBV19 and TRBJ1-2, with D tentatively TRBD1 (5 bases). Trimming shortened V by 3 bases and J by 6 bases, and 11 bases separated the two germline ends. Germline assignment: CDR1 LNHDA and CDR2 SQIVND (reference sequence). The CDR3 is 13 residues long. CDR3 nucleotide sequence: TGTGCCAGTAGTATGGGAGGGGTGGATGGCTACACCTTC. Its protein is CASSMGGVDGYTF.

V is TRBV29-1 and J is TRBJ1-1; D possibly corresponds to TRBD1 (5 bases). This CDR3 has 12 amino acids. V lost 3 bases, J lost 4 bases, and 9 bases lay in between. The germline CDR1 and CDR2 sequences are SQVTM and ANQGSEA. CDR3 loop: CSVDRESTEAFF. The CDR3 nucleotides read TGCAGCGTTGACAGGGAAAGCACTGAAGCTTTCTTT. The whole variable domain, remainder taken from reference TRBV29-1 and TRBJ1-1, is SAVISQKPSRDICQRGTSLTIQCQVDSQVTMMFWYRQQPGQSLTLIATANQGSEATYESGFVIDKFPISRPNLTFSTLTVSNMSPEDSSIYLCSVDRESTEAFFGQGTRLTVV.

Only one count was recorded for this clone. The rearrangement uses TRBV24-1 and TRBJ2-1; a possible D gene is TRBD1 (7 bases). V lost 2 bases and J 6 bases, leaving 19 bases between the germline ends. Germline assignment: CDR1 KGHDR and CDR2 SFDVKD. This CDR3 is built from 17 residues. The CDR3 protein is CATSDSGVGDRVNEQFF. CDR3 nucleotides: TGTGCCACCAGTGATTCGGGGGTCGGAGACAGGGTCAATGAGCAGTTCTTC.

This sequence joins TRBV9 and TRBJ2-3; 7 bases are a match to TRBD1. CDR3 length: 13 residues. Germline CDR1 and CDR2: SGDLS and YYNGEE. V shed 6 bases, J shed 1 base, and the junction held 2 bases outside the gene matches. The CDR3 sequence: CASNRGGTDTQYF. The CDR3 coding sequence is TGTGCCAGCAACAGGGGCGGCACAGATACGCAGTATTTT.

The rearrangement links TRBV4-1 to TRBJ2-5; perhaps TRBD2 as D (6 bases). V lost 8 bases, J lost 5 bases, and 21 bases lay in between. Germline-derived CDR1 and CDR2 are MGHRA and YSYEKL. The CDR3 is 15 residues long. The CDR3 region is CASSPPRGGSETQYF. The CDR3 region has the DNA TGCGCCAGCTCCCCACCACGTGGGGGGAGCGAGACCCAGTACTTC.

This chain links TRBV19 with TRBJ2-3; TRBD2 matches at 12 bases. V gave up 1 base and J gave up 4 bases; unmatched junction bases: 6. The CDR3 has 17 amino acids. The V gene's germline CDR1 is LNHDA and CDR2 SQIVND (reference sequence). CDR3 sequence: CASSIVLAGGRSDTQYF. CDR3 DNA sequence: TGTGCCAGTAGTATAGTGCTAGCGGGGGGGCGATCAGATACGCAGTATTTT.

The CDR3 reads CASSQEGQGIGELFF. The CDR3 nucleotides read TGCGCCAGCAGCCAAGAAGGACAGGGAATCGGGGAGCTGTTTTTT. V is TRBV4-1 and J is TRBJ2-2; 8 bases match TRBD1. Germline V gene lookup returns CDR1 MGHRA and CDR2 YSYEKL. The CDR3 sequence is 15 residues long. V lost 0 bases, J lost 7 bases, and 4 bases stayed unmatched.

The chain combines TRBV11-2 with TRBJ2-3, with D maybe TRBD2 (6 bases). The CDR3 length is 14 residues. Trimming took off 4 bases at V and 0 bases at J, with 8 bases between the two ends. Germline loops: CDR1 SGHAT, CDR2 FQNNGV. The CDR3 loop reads CASSSTRSTDTQYF. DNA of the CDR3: TGTGCCAGCAGCTCGACTAGGAGCACAGATACGCAGTATTTT.

CDR3 sequence (DNA): TGTGCCAGCAGTTACAGCGGGACGAATATCATTGACTATGGCTACACCTTC. As protein: CASSYSGTNIIDYGYTF. The chain uses TRBV6-2 or TRBV6-3 and TRBJ1-2; D might be TRBD1 (5 bases). V dropped 2 bases and J dropped 3 bases, with 19 bases sitting between them. Germline-derived CDR1 and CDR2 are MNHEY and SVGEGT. The CDR3 covers 17 residues.